This entry lists 7 T cell receptor beta chains sequenced from one sample in a study of spatial heterogeneity in lung cancer. Specified time point: sample taken at primary tumor resection. The authors sequenced whole RNA from tumor, nontumor lung or frozen PBMC without sorting. Using its own MiXCR run on the 5' RACE reads, TCRdb lists one record per CDR3 protein. The sample shows just under 95,000 distinct CDR3 sequences, approximately 12% of them seen only once. Sequenced here: PBMCs, sampled at surgery. All receptors come from a male donor with early-stage non-small cell lung cancer.

This clonotype appeared a few times. The genes are TRBV9 and TRBJ1-2, with D possibly TRBD1 on 5 matching bases. In germline, CDR1 is SGDLS, CDR2 YYNGEE. The CDR3 is 15 amino acids. V was shortened by 4 bases and J by 6 bases, with 19 bases between the two germline ends. The CDR3 nucleotides are TGTGCCAGCAGCCCGGGCGACAGACCCGCGGATGGCTACACCTTC. Its translation: CASSPGDRPADGYTF.

This clonotype was counted at least ten times. The chain's CDR3 is CSVVPGPYNEQFF. The CDR3 DNA reads TGCAGCGTGGTCCCAGGTCCCTACAATGAGCAGTTCTTC. The V call is TRBV29-1, the J call TRBJ2-1; no clear D gene. The CDR3 spans 13 residues. Germline V lookup: CDR1 SQVTM, CDR2 ANQGSEA. Trimming took off 6 bases at V and 2 bases at J, with 11 bases between the two ends.

In this sample, this clonotype turned up many times. The J gene is TRBJ2-1, the V gene TRBV5-1, with TRBD2 identical over 10 bases. This CDR3 spans 16 amino acids. Trimming at V came to 4 bases and at J to 5 bases, leaving 9 bases not matched to a gene. CDR1 and CDR2 from the germline V gene are SGHRS and YFSETQ. The CDR3: CASSAVASGRHNEQFF. The CDR3 DNA reads as TGCGCCAGCAGCGCCGTAGCTAGCGGGAGACACAATGAGCAGTTCTTC.

In this sample, this clonotype turned up many times. This sequence joins TRBV14 and TRBJ2-5; D ambiguous. The CDR3 is made up of 14 amino acids. In germline, CDR1 is SGHDN, CDR2 FVKESK. V was trimmed by 2 bases and J by 2 bases, leaving 9 bases between them. CDR3 in DNA: TGTGCCAGCAGCCAAAGGTTGGATCAAGAGACCCAGTACTTC. As protein: CASSQRLDQETQYF.

This chain joins TRBV5-1 and TRBJ2-1; D gene ambiguous. The germline V gene encodes CDR1 SGHRS and CDR2 YFSETQ. This CDR3 has 15 residues. Trimming shortened V by 2 bases and J by 0 bases, and 9 bases separated the two germline ends. The CDR3 coding sequence is TGCGCCAGCAGCTTCACCGCGAGCTCCTACAATGAGCAGTTCTTC. Translating it yields CASSFTASSYNEQFF.

The V call is TRBV14, the J call TRBJ2-3; 7 bases agree with TRBD2. This CDR3 contains 15 residues. V shed 0 bases, J shed 1 base, and the junction held 1 base outside the gene matches. Germline CDR1 is SGHDN and CDR2 is FVKESK. The CDR3 region has the DNA TGTGCCAGCAGCCAAGATGGGAGGGGCACAGATACGCAGTATTTT. This sequence encodes CASSQDGRGTDTQYF.

This clonotype was recorded many times. The chain links TRBV10-3 to TRBJ2-1, with 12 bases fitting TRBD2. CDR1 is ENHRY and CDR2 is SYGVKD in the germline V gene. The CDR3 length is 14 residues. V lost 10 bases, J lost 4 bases, and 5 bases stayed unmatched. The CDR3 reads CATLTSGSYNEQFF. CDR3 sequence (DNA): TGTGCCACCCTGACTAGCGGGAGTTACAATGAGCAGTTCTTC.